The 8 T cell receptor beta chains reported below all come from one sample, sequenced in a study of T cells after yellow fever vaccination. TCRdb redid the calling of the 5' RACE reads with MiXCR, one entry per CDR3 protein. The repertoire holds almost 600,000 distinct CDR3 sequences, with roughly 13% as singletons. The sample was PBMCs, taken on the day of the yellow fever booster vaccination. The receptor set was obtained from a man aged 30-40 years who received the YFV17D yellow fever vaccine.

This clonotype occurred many times. A read error may produce the germline difference seen at one junction end. The chain is built from TRBV5-1 and TRBJ1-1, with D perhaps TRBD1 (6 bases). This CDR3 contains 14 residues. Germline CDR1 and CDR2: SGHRS and YFSETQ. This chain's CDR3 is CASSLGGGGTEAFF. For the CDR3, the DNA is TGTGCCAGCAGCTTAGGTGGAGGGGGCACTGAAGCTTTCTTT. The entire variable domain, with the rest obtained from reference TRBV5-1 and TRBJ1-1, is as follows: KAGVTQTPRYLIKTRGQQVTLSCSPISGHRSVSWYQQTPGQGLQFLFEYFSETQRNKGNFPGRFSGRQFSNSRSEMNVSTLELGDSALYLCASSLGGGGTEAFFGQGTRLTVV.

This clonotype was detected a few times. This chain connects TRBV5-8 to TRBJ2-2, with 7 nucleotides matching TRBD2. CDR3 length: 14 amino acids. Germline V CDR1 and CDR2: SGHTS, YDEGEE. V was clipped by 4 bases and J by 3 bases; unmatched bases: 3. CDR3 amino acids: CASSRLADTGELFF. CDR3 in DNA: TGTGCCAGCAGCAGGCTAGCGGACACCGGGGAGCTGTTTTTT.

This chain connects TRBV2 to TRBJ2-5, with 14 bases aligning to TRBD2. The CDR3 is 19 residues long. CDR1 SNHLY and CDR2 FYNNEI come from the germline V gene. Trimming took 4 bases from V and 1 from J; bases not matched to a gene: 11. In nucleotides, the CDR3 is TGTGCCAGCAGTGTCCCCGGGACTAGCGGGAGTTCAACCCAAGAGACCCAGTACTTC. Translated: CASSVPGTSGSSTQETQYF.

This clonotype was seen a handful of times. This rearrangement joins TRBV7-8 to TRBJ2-1; maybe TRBD2 (5 bases). Germline V CDR1 and CDR2: SGHVS, FQNEAQ. The CDR3 has 14 amino acids. With 5 bases removed from V and 5 bases from J, the gap between germline ends came to 13 bases. The CDR3 nucleotides read TGTGCCAGCAGCCGCTTAAGCGGCAACAATGAGCAGTTCTTC. This gives the protein CASSRLSGNNEQFF.

This clonotype was counted a few times. CDR3 protein: CASSQGRSNPGANVLTF. For the CDR3, the DNA is TGCGCCAGCAGCCAAGGACGTAGCAACCCTGGGGCCAACGTCCTGACTTTC. This chain links TRBV5-1 with TRBJ2-6; D is unclear. Trimming stripped 4 bases from V and 2 bases from J, with 16 bases between. This CDR3 contains 17 residues. Germline-derived CDR1 and CDR2 are SGHRS and YFSETQ.

The CDR3 coding sequence is TGCAGTGCTAAGCGGGCCTACGAGCAGTACTTC. Translation: CSAKRAYEQYF. V and J are TRBV20-1 and TRBJ2-7; D possibly corresponds to TRBD2 (6 bases). Trimming shortened V by 4 bases and J by 2 bases, and 6 bases separated the two germline ends. There are 11 residues in the CDR3. Per the germline V gene, CDR1 is DFQATT and CDR2 is SNEGSKA (reference sequence).

In its sample, this clonotype was seen a few times. The chain links TRBV2 to TRBJ1-1; possible D gene TRBD1, 6 bases. Germline V gene lookup returns CDR1 SNHLY and CDR2 FYNNEI. This CDR3 comprises 16 residues. V lost 7 bases to trimming and J lost 0 bases, with 18 bases between them. The CDR3 coding sequence is TGTGCCAGCACCCTTGGACAGTCCAGCATGAACACTGAAGCTTTCTTT. Translated, it gives CASTLGQSSMNTEAFF.

The chain carries TRBV5-1 and TRBJ2-2; TRBD1 matches 7 bases. CDR1 SGHRS and CDR2 YFSETQ come from the germline V gene. The CDR3 has 15 amino acids. The V gene end was trimmed by 7 bases and the J gene end by 0 bases; junction bases not matched to a gene: 6. CDR3 residues: CASLSDRANTGELFF. In DNA, the CDR3 is TGCGCCAGCCTCAGCGACAGGGCGAACACCGGGGAGCTGTTTTTT.